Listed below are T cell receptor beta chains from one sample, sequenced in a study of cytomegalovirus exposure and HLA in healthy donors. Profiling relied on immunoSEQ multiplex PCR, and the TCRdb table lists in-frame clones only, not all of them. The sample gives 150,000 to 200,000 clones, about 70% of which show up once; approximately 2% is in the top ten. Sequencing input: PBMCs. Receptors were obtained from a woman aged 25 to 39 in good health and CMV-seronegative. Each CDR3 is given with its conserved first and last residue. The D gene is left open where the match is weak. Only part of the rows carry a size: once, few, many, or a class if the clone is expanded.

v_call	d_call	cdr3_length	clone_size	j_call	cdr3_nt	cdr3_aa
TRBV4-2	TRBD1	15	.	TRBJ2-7	TGTGCCAGCAGCCAAGGAGGGACAGGGGGCTACGAGCAGTACTTC	CASSQGGTGGYEQYF
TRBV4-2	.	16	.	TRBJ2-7	TGTGCCAGCAGCCATGGTATGGGAGGTGGGACCTACGAGCAGTACTTC	CASSHGMGGGTYEQYF
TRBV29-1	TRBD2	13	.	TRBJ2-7	TGCAGCGTTGTCCGGGGGGATCTTAACGAGCAGTACTTC	CSVVRGDLNEQYF
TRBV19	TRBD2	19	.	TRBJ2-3	TGTGCCTCTAGAGGGGGGGAGACTAGCGGGAGTTCAGGCACAGATACGCAGTATTTT	CASRGGETSGSSGTDTQYF
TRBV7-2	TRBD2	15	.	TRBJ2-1	TGTGCCAGCAGCCGGACTAGCGGGAGGGCCGATGAGCAGTTCTTC	CASSRTSGRADEQFF
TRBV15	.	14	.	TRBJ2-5	TGTGCCACCAGCAGAGAGGACAGAGTAGAGACCCAGTACTTC	CATSREDRVETQYF
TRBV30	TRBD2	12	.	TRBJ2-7	TGTGCCTGGTCTCAGTGGGGGGGCGAGCAGTACTTC	CAWSQWGGEQYF
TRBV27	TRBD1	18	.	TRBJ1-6	TGTGCCAGCCAAGACTCATATCCCGGACAGGGCTGGAATTCACCCCTCCACTTT	CASQDSYPGQGWNSPLHF
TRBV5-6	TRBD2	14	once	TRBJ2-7	TGTGCCAGCAGCCTACTAGCGGGAGTCCCCGAGCAGTACTTC	CASSLLAGVPEQYF
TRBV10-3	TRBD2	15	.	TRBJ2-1	TGTGCCATCAGTGGTCCTAGCGGAATATACAATGAGCAGTTCTTC	CAISGPSGIYNEQFF
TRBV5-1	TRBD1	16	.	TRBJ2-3	TGCGCCAGCAGCTTGGGGACGGGGACAGGCACAGATACGCAGTATTTT	CASSLGTGTGTDTQYF
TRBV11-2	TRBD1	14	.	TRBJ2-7	TGTGCCAGCAGCCGGGACAGGGGGGGCTACGGGCAGTACTTC	CASSRDRGGYGQYF
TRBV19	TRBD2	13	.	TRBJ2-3	TGTAGACTAGCGGGAGACCAGCCAGATACGCAGTATTTT	CRLAGDQPDTQYF
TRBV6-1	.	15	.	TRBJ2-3	TGTGCCAGCAGTGAAGCCGTTAGACAGGAGAATACGCAGTATTTT	CASSEAVRQENTQYF
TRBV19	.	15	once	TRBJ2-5	TGTGCCAGTAGTCAAATTAGCGGTGGCGGGGAGACCCAGTACTTC	CASSQISGGGETQYF
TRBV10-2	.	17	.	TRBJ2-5	TGCGCCAGCAGTGACCTGACGGGACTGCACGCCCGAGAGACCCAGTACTTC	CASSDLTGLHARETQYF
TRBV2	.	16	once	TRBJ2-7	TGTGCCAGCAGCTACTTACGAACTAGTGGCTGGAACGAGCAGTACTTC	CASSYLRTSGWNEQYF
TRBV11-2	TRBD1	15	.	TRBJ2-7	TGTGCCAGCAGCTTAGGGCCAGGGGGAGACTACGAGCAGTACTTC	CASSLGPGGDYEQYF
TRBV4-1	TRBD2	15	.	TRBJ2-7	TGCGCCAGCAGCCAAGGGACTAGCAACTCCTACGAGCAGTACTTC	CASSQGTSNSYEQYF
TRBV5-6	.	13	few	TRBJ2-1	TGTGCCAGCAGCTTGGGCAGGAACAATGAGCAGTTCTTC	CASSLGRNNEQFF
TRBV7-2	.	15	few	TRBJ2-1	TGTGCCAGCAGCTTAGGGCAGTCACTAGCTCGAGAGCAGTTCTTC	CASSLGQSLAREQFF
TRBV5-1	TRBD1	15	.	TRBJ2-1	TGCGCCAGCAGCTCAGTTAGGGGGCCTTACAATGAGCAGTTCTTC	CASSSVRGPYNEQFF
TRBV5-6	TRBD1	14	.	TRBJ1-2	TGTGCCGGTAGACAGGGGTTTGCTAACTATGGCTACACCTTC	CAGRQGFANYGYTF
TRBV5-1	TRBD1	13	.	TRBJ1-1	TGCGCCAGCAGCTTGGACAGGGGGGCTGAAGCTTTCTTT	CASSLDRGAEAFF
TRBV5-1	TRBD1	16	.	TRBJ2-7	TGCGCCAGCAGCTTACCAGGGGGCGCGGGTTCGGGAGAGCAGTACTTC	CASSLPGGAGSGEQYF
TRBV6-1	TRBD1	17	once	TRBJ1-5	TGTGCCAGCAGTGTTAGTCCCCTGGGACAGGGTAATCAGCCCCAGCATTTT	CASSVSPLGQGNQPQHF
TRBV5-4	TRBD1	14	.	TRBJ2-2	TGTGCCAGCAGCTCGGGACAGGGGAGCGGGGAGCTGTTTTTT	CASSSGQGSGELFF
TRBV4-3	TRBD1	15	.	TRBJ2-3	TGCGCCAGCAGCCGCCAGGGGGCCGTCACAGATACGCAGTATTTT	CASSRQGAVTDTQYF
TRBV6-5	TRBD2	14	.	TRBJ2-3	TGTGCCAGCAAGTTGGGGGGGAGCACAGATACGCAGTATTTT	CASKLGGSTDTQYF
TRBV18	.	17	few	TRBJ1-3	TGTGCCAGCTCACCATCCACTCCGAGGGAGTCTGGAAACACCATATATTTT	CASSPSTPRESGNTIYF
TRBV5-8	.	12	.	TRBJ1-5	TGTGCCAGCAGCTTGCTACGTCAGCCCCAGCATTTT	CASSLLRQPQHF
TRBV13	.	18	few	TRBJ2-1	TGTGCCAGCAGCCCCATCTTAGGGGCATTTCAATCCTACAATGAGCAGTTCTTC	CASSPILGAFQSYNEQFF
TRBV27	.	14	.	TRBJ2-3	TGTGCCAGCAGGAGCGCGGTTAGCACAGATACGCAGTATTTT	CASRSAVSTDTQYF
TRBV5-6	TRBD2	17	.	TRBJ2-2	TGTGCCAGCAGCTCGGGGGGGGCTAGCCTCGGCACCGGGGAGCTGTTTTTT	CASSSGGASLGTGELFF
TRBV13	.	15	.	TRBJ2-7	TGTGCCAGCAGCCGTCGAGGAAGGGGCTCCTACGAGCAGTACTTC	CASSRRGRGSYEQYF
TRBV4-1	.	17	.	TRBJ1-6	TGCGCCAGCAGGGATCCAGGGGCGGCCTACTATAATTCACCCCTCCACTTT	CASRDPGAAYYNSPLHF
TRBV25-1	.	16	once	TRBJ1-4	TGTGCCAGCAGTGAATTAGGTGGAGAGGTAGGAGAAAAACTGTTTTTT	CASSELGGEVGEKLFF
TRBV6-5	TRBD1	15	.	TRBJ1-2	TGTGCCAGCAGTTACTCACAGGGGGCGTACTATGGCTACACCTTC	CASSYSQGAYYGYTF
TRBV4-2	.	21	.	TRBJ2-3	TGTGCCAGCAGCCAAGAGGGAGGCGGAGAGATCTCCTTCCAAGCCACAGATACGCAGTATTTT	CASSQEGGGEISFQATDTQYF
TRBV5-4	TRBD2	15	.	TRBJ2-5	TGTGCCAGCAGTGGGACTAGCGGGAGGCAAGAGACCCAGTACTTC	CASSGTSGRQETQYF
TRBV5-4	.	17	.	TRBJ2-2	TGTGCCAGCAACCTCCGACAGGACAACTCGAACACCGGGGAGCTGTTTTTT	CASNLRQDNSNTGELFF
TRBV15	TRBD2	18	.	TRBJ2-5	TGTGCCACCAGCAGAGATCTAGCGGGAGACCAAATCCTCGAGACCCAGTACTTC	CATSRDLAGDQILETQYF
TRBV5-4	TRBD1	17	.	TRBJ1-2	TGTGCCAGCAGCTCACCCACTACAGGGGTGAGTGGCTATGGCTACACCTTC	CASSSPTTGVSGYGYTF
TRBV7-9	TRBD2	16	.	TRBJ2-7	TGTGCCAGCAGCTTTCCTCGGGCTAGCGGCTCCTACGAGCAGTACTTC	CASSFPRASGSYEQYF
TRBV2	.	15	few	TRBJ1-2	TGTGCCAGCAGTGAAATCTCATGGGCGACCTATGGCTACACCTTC	CASSEISWATYGYTF
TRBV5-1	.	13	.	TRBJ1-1	TGCGCCAGCAGCCCGACAGCGAACACTGAAGCTTTCTTT	CASSPTANTEAFF
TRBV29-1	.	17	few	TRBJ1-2	TGCAGCGTCACCGCAGTCCGCCCAGGTACCTTTAACTATGGCTACACCTTC	CSVTAVRPGTFNYGYTF
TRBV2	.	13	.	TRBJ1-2	TGTGCCAGCAGTGTCAGAGGGATCTATGGCTACACCTTC	CASSVRGIYGYTF
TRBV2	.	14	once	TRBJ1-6	TGTGCCAGCAGCCCACAGGGCTTAGGTTCACCCCTCCACTTT	CASSPQGLGSPLHF
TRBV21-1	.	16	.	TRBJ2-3	TGTGCCAGCAGCAACGGGACAGGGGAATTCACAGATACGCAGTATTTT	CASSNGTGEFTDTQYF
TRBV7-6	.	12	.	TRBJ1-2	TGTGCCAGCAGCTCAGGATCGACGGGCTACACCTTC	CASSSGSTGYTF
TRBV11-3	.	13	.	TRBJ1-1	TGTGCCAGCAGCTTACGGGTCGACACTGAAGCTTTCTTT	CASSLRVDTEAFF
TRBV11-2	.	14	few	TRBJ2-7	TGTGCCAGCAGCTTAGTAGGGGCCGGAGGGGAGCAGTACTTC	CASSLVGAGGEQYF
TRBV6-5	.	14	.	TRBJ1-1	TGTGCCAGCAGAGGACAGTTAGTGAACACTGAAGCTTTCTTT	CASRGQLVNTEAFF
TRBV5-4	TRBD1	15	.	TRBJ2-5	TGTGCCAGCAGCTCCCTACGACAGGGTGGAGAGACCCAGTACTTC	CASSSLRQGGETQYF
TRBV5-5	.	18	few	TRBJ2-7	TGTGCCAGCACCCCATTCGTTCTACCGGGTTCCAGCTCCTACGAGCAGTACTTC	CASTPFVLPGSSSYEQYF
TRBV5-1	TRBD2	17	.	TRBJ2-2	TGCGCCAGCAGCCCTCCGGGACTAGCGGGAGGTAACGGGGAGCTGTTTTTT	CASSPPGLAGGNGELFF